Listed below are T cell receptor beta chains from one sample, sequenced in a study of T cells in Graves' hyperthyroidism and ophthalmopathy. TCRdb called the multiplex PCR reads again in MiXCR, with one record for every CDR3 protein. Among some 770,000 distinct CDR3 sequences listed, over 15% were seen once. The specimen was blood. These receptors all come from a young man with Graves' hyperthyroidism. CDR3s include the opening cysteine and the closing phenylalanine or tryptophan. A D gene is named only where the DNA matches it firmly. Clone size is not always given. Where it is, it says once, few, many or a class for expanded clones.

d_gene	v_gene	j_gene	abundance	CDR3nt	CDR3aa
TRBD2	TRBV19	TRBJ2-3	-	TGTGCCAGTAGGCTAGCGGGAGGCACCTCGGGCACAGATACGCAGTATTTT	CASRLAGGTSGTDTQYF
-	TRBV28	TRBJ1-1	many	TGTGCCAGCACCTACCCGGGCGGACGGACTGAAGCTTTCTTT	CASTYPGGRTEAFF
TRBD1	TRBV2	TRBJ1-4	few	TGTGCCAGCAGGATGACAGGGGGTAATGAAAAACTGTTTTTT	CASRMTGGNEKLFF
TRBD1	TRBV15	TRBJ1-4	many	TGTGCCACCAGCAACACAGGGGATGAAAAACTGTTTTTT	CATSNTGDEKLFF
-	TRBV27	TRBJ2-3	many	TGTGCCAGCAGGGCCCCTGGGAATACGCAGTATTTT	CASRAPGNTQYF
TRBD2	TRBV7-9	TRBJ2-7	-	TGTGCCAGCAGCTTAACTCGACTAGCTGATTCCTACGAGCAGTACTTC	CASSLTRLADSYEQYF
TRBD2	TRBV12-3/TRBV12-4	TRBJ2-6	few	TGTGCCAGCAGAACTAGCGGGAGGGCCTCTGGGGCCAACGTCCTGACTTTC	CASRTSGRASGANVLTF
TRBD2	TRBV28	TRBJ2-1	medium-sized	TGTGCCAGCAGTTTAGGGGGGGAGACGGTCCATGAGCAGTTCTTC	CASSLGGETVHEQFF
TRBD2	TRBV14	TRBJ2-1	few	TGTGCCAGCAGCCTAATCTCCGGGACTAGCGGGAGTTCCTCCTACAATGAGCAGTTCTTC	CASSLISGTSGSSSYNEQFF
TRBD1	TRBV6-2/TRBV6-3	TRBJ1-2	few	TGTGCCAGCACCACAGGGGGAGGTGGCTACACCTTC	CASTTGGGGYTF
TRBD2	TRBV18	TRBJ2-3	-	TGTGCCAGCCGGGGACTAGCGGGGTCCCTGGGAGATACGCAGTATTTT	CASRGLAGSLGDTQYF
TRBD2	TRBV18	TRBJ2-7	-	TGTGCCAGCTCACCCGCGACCGGTAGCGGGACGTACGAGCAGTACTTC	CASSPATGSGTYEQYF
TRBD2	TRBV15	TRBJ2-2	once	TGTGCCACCAGCGCCCTCCTAGCGGGAGTGTCCGGGGAGCTGTTTTTT	CATSALLAGVSGELFF
-	TRBV6-5	TRBJ1-6	many	TGTGCCAGCAGTTCACACAATTCACCCCTCCACTTT	CASSSHNSPLHF
TRBD2	TRBV20-1	TRBJ2-2	few	TGCAGTGCTAACATAGCGGGAGGGGCCGGGGAGCTGTTTTTT	CSANIAGGAGELFF
-	TRBV18	TRBJ1-2	few	TGTGCCAGCTCACCAGGAGGGGATGCTTATTACGGCTACACCTTC	CASSPGGDAYYGYTF
TRBD1	TRBV28	TRBJ2-7	many	TGTGCCAGCAGTTTATGGGCGCAGGGGGACGAGCAGTACTTC	CASSLWAQGDEQYF
-	TRBV20-1	TRBJ2-3	many	TGCAGTGCTAGAGGCCCGGGAGATACGCAGTATTTT	CSARGPGDTQYF
-	TRBV20-1	TRBJ2-7	-	TGCAGTGCTAGAGATCGGGAATACTCCTACGAGCAGTACTTC	CSARDREYSYEQYF
-	TRBV28	TRBJ1-5	-	TGTGCCAGCAGTATCTATCCCGGGGCGATTAGCAATCAGCCCCAGCATTTT	CASSIYPGAISNQPQHF
-	TRBV19	TRBJ1-1	-	TGTGCCAGTAGTCCCGGGGGACCCCACACTGAAGCTTTCTTT	CASSPGGPHTEAFF
-	TRBV6-2/TRBV6-3	TRBJ2-5	many	TGTGCCAGCAGTTCGCCGGGGAACCAAGAGACCCAGTACTTC	CASSSPGNQETQYF
-	TRBV4-1	TRBJ1-1	few	TGCGCCAGCAGCCAAGGGGGCGATGGCTATCCCAACGGAGCTTTCTTT	CASSQGGDGYPNGAFF
TRBD2	TRBV28	TRBJ2-7	many	TGTGCCACACTGCGGGGGTACGAGCAGTACTTC	CATLRGYEQYF
-	TRBV19	TRBJ1-2	few	TGTGCCAGTACTCCATGGGGAAGTTTATATGGCTACACCTTC	CASTPWGSLYGYTF
TRBD1	TRBV18	TRBJ2-3	few	TGTGCCAGCTCACCACGAGGGACAGGCCAATTTAGGCTCCCTGGCACAGATACGCAGTATTTT	CASSPRGTGQFRLPGTDTQYF
TRBD2	TRBV14	TRBJ2-1	-	TGTGCCAGCAGCCAAGTGAGAGGGCCCCTAGCGGGAGGGCCGCAGAATGAGCAGTTCTTC	CASSQVRGPLAGGPQNEQFF
-	TRBV5-1	TRBJ1-6	-	TGCGCCAGCAGCCCGGACAGCCGTAATTCACCCCTCCACTTT	CASSPDSRNSPLHF
-	TRBV6-2/TRBV6-3	TRBJ1-3	-	TGTGCCAGCAGCAAAACCACCTCTGGAAACACCATATATTTT	CASSKTTSGNTIYF
-	TRBV12-3/TRBV12-4	TRBJ1-1	many	TGTGCCAGCAGTCGATTTACTAACACTGAAGCTTTCTTT	CASSRFTNTEAFF
TRBD1	TRBV6-1	TRBJ2-2	-	TGTGCCAGCTGGGGACAGGGGACGCCGGAGGGAGCGTTGGGGTCGCACACCGGGGAGCTGTTTTTT	CASWGQGTPEGALGSHTGELFF
-	TRBV4-1	TRBJ2-5	-	TGCGCCAGCAGCCAATGGCCTACGGGGGCCTCCCAAGAGACCCAGTACTTC	CASSQWPTGASQETQYF
TRBD1	TRBV11-2	TRBJ2-1	many	TGTGCCAGCAGCTCTCTTAGGACAGGGGCGTACAATGAGCAGTTCTTC	CASSSLRTGAYNEQFF
-	TRBV28	TRBJ2-7	many	TGTGCCAGCAGTCACAGGGATAGCTCCTACGGGCAGTACTTC	CASSHRDSSYGQYF
-	TRBV30	TRBJ2-7	few	TGTGCCTGTCCCGATAGCGCCAACTCCTACGAGCAGTACTTC	CACPDSANSYEQYF
-	TRBV6-1	TRBJ2-5	-	TGTGCCAGCACCGAGAACTCCCAGGCAGAGACCCAGTACTTC	CASTENSQAETQYF
TRBD2	TRBV5-1	TRBJ2-3	-	TGCGCCAGCAGCAACCGTTTAGCGGGAGATACGCAGTATTTT	CASSNRLAGDTQYF
-	TRBV28	TRBJ2-2	-	TGTGCCAGCAGTTTAATGACCACCGGGGAGCTGTTTTTT	CASSLMTTGELFF
TRBD1	TRBV6-2/TRBV6-3	TRBJ2-7	-	TGTGCCAGCAGCCGAACCGGGACAGGGTACTACGAGCAGTACTTC	CASSRTGTGYYEQYF
-	TRBV5-1	TRBJ2-3	few	TGCGCCAGCAGCTTGGATCCGTTTAGCACAGATACGCAGTATTTT	CASSLDPFSTDTQYF
TRBD2	TRBV20-1	TRBJ2-5	-	TGCAGTGCTAGGACTAGCGGGGGCTTACACCAAGAGACCCAGTACTTC	CSARTSGGLHQETQYF
-	TRBV7-3	TRBJ2-1	-	TGTGCCAGCAGCTTAACCTCGGGGCAGGGTGAGCAGTTCTTC	CASSLTSGQGEQFF
-	TRBV28	TRBJ1-2	many	TGTGCCAGCAGCTCCCCCGACAGCTATGGCTACACCTTC	CASSSPDSYGYTF
TRBD1	TRBV28	TRBJ1-5	many	TGTGCCAGCAGTCTCGACCAGGGGGGTCAGCCCCAGCATTTT	CASSLDQGGQPQHF
-	TRBV15	TRBJ2-5	many	TGTGCCACCAGCGGCGGACATACCGCTGATCAAGAGACCCAGTACTTC	CATSGGHTADQETQYF
-	TRBV28	TRBJ1-1	many	TGTGCCAGCAGCTTACTCGGGGGGAACGCTGAAGCTTTCTTT	CASSLLGGNAEAFF
-	TRBV12-3/TRBV12-4	TRBJ2-5	few	TGTGCCAGCAGTCCCAGGGAATGGGCCCATGGGACCCAGTACTTC	CASSPREWAHGTQYF
-	TRBV30	TRBJ1-3	few	TGTGCCTGGAGAAGGCGGCTCTCTGGAAACACCATATATTTT	CAWRRRLSGNTIYF
-	TRBV11-2	TRBJ2-3	many	TGTGCCAGCACCCACCCCCGAACAGGGAGTACAGATACGCAGTATTTT	CASTHPRTGSTDTQYF
TRBD1	TRBV6-2/TRBV6-3	TRBJ2-5	many	TGTGCCAGCAGAAGACAGGGGGCTTGGCAAGAGACCCAGTACTTC	CASRRQGAWQETQYF
-	TRBV18	TRBJ2-1	many	TGTGCCAGCTCACCAATTTGGGGTGACGGCAATGAGCAGTTCTTC	CASSPIWGDGNEQFF
TRBD2	TRBV2	TRBJ2-1	many	TGTGCCAGCGGGACTAGCGGGAGCTCCTACAATGAGCAGTTCTTC	CASGTSGSSYNEQFF
-	TRBV27	TRBJ1-1	-	TGTGCCAGCAGAAACCGAGGGGGGGTGAACACTGAAGCTTTCTTT	CASRNRGGVNTEAFF
TRBD1	TRBV28	TRBJ2-1	-	TGTGCCAGCAGTTCACCCCCGGGACAGGGGGCGCAAAATGAGCAGTTCTTC	CASSSPPGQGAQNEQFF